The T cell receptor beta chain described here comes from a study of cytomegalovirus exposure and HLA in healthy donors. Study-level findings and limits: Earlier results showed most TCR beta V segments being productive about 87% or about 30% of the time. In vitro confirmation showed three CMV-associated chains to be CMV antigen specific.

Vbeta (60) and Jbeta (13) primers were used in the PCR. Here immunoSEQ multiplex PCR was the method, and the copy in TCRdb shows in-frame clones only, minus some. This table holds fewer than 200,000 clones, over 60% found once. With respect to this clone: The target antigen is unknown.

V gave up 4 bases and J gave up 4 bases; unmatched junction bases: 9. Germline V gives CDR1 MGHRA, CDR2 YSYEKL. This CDR3 spans 16 amino acids. Sequencing used PBMCs. The receptor was derived from a girl aged 5-17 years in good health and CMV-seronegative. The chain employs TRBV4-1 and TRBJ1-3, with 8 bases aligning to TRBD1. The CDR3 DNA is TGCGCCAGCAGCCCGGACAGGGTCTTATCCGGAAACACCATATATTTT. Its translation is CASSPDRVLSGNTIYF.